This TCR beta chain was observed in a study of cytomegalovirus exposure and HLA in healthy donors. Study-level points and caveats: Links to common viral pathogens appeared, in a later analysis, for several of the most significant clusters.

As regards this clone: Its antigen is as yet unknown.

Primers: 60 Vbeta forward and 13 Jbeta reverse. The method was immunoSEQ multiplex PCR; TCRdb's version includes in-frame clones alone and lacks a portion of them. The table lists about 63,000 clones, around 89% of them singletons. The CDR3 runs to 15 residues. The germline V and J ends were trimmed by 3 bases and 4 bases, with 10 bases remaining between them. The V gene's germline CDR1 is LNHNV and CDR2 YYDKDF (reference sequence). The sequence came from a woman aged 25-40 years in good health and CMV-seropositive. Material: PBMCs. This sequence joins TRBV15 and TRBJ2-6, with D uncertain. This chain's CDR3 is CATSRENSGANVLTF. CDR3 DNA sequence: TGTGCCACCAGCAGGGAGAACTCGGGGGCCAACGTCCTGACTTTC.